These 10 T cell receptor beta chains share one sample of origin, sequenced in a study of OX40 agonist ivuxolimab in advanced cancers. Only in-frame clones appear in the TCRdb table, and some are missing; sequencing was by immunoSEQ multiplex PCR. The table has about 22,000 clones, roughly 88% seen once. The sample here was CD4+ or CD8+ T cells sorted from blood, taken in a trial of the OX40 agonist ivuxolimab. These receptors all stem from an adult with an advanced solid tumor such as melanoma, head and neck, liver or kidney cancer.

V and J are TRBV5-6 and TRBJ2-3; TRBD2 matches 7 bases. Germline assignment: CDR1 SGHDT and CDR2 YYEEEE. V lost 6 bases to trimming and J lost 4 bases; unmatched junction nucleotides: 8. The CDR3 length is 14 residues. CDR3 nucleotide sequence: TGTGCCAGCACAGCGGGATCAGGAGCAGATACGCAGTATTTT. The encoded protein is CASTAGSGADTQYF.

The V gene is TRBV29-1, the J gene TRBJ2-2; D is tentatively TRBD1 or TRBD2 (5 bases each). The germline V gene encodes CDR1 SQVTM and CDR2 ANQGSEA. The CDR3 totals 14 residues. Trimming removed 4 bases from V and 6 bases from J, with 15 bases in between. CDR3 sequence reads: CSVVLAGSAGELFF. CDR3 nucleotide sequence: TGCAGCGTTGTCCTGGCAGGGAGTGCCGGGGAGCTGTTTTTT.

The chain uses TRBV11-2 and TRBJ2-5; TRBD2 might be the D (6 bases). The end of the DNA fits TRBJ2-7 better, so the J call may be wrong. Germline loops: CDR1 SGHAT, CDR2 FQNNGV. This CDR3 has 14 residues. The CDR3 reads CASSSGLESYEQYF. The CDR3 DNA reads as TGTGCCAGCAGCTCGGGACTGGAAAGCTACGAGCAGTACTTC.

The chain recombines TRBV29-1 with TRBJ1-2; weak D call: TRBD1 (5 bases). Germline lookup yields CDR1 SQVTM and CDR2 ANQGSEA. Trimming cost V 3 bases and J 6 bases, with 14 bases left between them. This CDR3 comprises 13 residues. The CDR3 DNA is TGCAGCGTTGATCGCAGGGACTCCAATGGCTACACCTTC. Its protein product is CSVDRRDSNGYTF.

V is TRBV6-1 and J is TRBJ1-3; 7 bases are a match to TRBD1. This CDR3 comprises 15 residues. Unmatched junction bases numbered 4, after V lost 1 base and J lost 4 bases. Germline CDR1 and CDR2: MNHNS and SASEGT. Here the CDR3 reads CASSEVLGGGNTIYF. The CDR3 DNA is TGTGCCAGCAGTGAAGTGTTAGGGGGCGGAAACACCATATATTTT.

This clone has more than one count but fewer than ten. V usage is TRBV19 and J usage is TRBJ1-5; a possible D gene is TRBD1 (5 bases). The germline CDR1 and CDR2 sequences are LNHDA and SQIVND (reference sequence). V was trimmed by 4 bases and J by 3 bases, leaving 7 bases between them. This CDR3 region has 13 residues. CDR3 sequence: CASSRGPNQPQHF. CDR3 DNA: TGTGCCAGTAGTAGGGGACCCAATCAGCCCCAGCATTTT.

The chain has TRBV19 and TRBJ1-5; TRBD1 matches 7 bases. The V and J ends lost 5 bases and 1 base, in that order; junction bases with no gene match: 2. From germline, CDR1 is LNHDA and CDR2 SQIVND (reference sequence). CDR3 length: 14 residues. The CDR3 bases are TGTGCCAGTAGTTCACAGGGGAGCAATCAGCCCCAGCATTTT. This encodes CASSSQGSNQPQHF.

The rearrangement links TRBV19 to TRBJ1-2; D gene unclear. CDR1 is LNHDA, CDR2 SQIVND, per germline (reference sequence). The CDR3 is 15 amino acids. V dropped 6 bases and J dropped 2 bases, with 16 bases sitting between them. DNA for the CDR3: TGTGCCAGTAGCACCCCGCGACTGCCAAACTATGGCTACACCTTC. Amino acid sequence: CASSTPRLPNYGYTF. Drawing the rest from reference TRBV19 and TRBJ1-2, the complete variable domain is DGGITQSPKYLFRKEGQNVTLSCEQNLNHDAMYWYRQDPGQGLRLIYYSQIVNDFQKGDIAEGYSVSREKKESFPLTVTSAQKNPTAFYLCASSTPRLPNYGYTFGSGTRLTVV.

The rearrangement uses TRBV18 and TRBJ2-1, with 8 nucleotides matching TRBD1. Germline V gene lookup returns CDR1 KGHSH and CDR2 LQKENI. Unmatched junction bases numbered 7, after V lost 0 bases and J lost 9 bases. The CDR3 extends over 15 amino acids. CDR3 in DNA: TGTGCCAGCTCACCACCCAACAGGGGGTACGGTGAGCAGTTCTTC. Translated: CASSPPNRGYGEQFF.

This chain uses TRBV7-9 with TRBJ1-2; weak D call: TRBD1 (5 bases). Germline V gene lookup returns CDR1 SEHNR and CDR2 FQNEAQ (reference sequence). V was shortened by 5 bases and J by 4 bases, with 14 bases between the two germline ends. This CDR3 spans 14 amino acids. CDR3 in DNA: TGTGCCAGCAGCCCAGGGCCCCGGGGCTATGGCTACACCTTC. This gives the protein CASSPGPRGYGYTF.